This record looks at one TCR beta chain sequence and its context. At one end the junction does not follow the germline gene, possibly because of a read error. TCRdb's copy holds only in-frame clones and misses some; the assay was immunoSEQ multiplex PCR. Counted here are about 110,000 clones, about 88% occurring once; the ten biggest clones make up roughly 2.5%. The data derive from a study of blood T cell repertoires in COVID-19. Sequencing used peripheral blood. The source is a human donor in a cohort sampled during active COVID-19.

CDR3 DNA sequence: TGTGCTAGCAGCTTAGGGGCAGGGCCAACCGGGGAGCTGTTTTTT. Its translation is CASSLGAGPTGELFF. V is TRBV7-7 and J is TRBJ2-2, with D possibly matching TRBD1 (5 bases). The V gene's germline CDR1 is SSHAT and CDR2 FNYEAQ (reference sequence). The CDR3 loop spans 15 amino acids.